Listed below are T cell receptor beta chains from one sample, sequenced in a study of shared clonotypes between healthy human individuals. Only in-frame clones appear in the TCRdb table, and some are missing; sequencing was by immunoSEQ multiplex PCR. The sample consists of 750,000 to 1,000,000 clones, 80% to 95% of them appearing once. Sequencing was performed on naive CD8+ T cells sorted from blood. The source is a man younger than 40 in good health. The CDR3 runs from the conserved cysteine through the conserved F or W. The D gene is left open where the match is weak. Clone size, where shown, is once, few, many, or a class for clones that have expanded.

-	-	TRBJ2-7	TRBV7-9	TGTGCCAGCAGCCAAGGTCGCTGGGAGCAGTACTTC	CASSQGRWEQYF
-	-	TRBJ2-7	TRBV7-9	TGTGCCAGCACCCCCCCGCAGGCCAGCTACGAGCAGTACTTC	CASTPPQASYEQYF
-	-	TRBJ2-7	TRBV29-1	TGCAGCGTTGCGGGGGCGACAAACTCCTACGAGCAGTACTTC	CSVAGATNSYEQYF
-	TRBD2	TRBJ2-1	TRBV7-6	TGTGCCAGCAGCCTATCTAGCGGGAGGACCCTGTACAATGAGCAGTTCTTC	CASSLSSGRTLYNEQFF
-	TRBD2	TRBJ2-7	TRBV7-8	TGTGCCAGCAGCTCGCCGGGACTATACTACGAGCAGTACTTC	CASSSPGLYYEQYF
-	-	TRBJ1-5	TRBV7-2	TGTGCCAGCAGCTTATGGGACAGCAATCAGCCCCAGCATTTT	CASSLWDSNQPQHF
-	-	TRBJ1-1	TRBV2	TGTGCCAGCGCGATTCCAATGGGGGCCCCTGAAGCTTTCTTT	CASAIPMGAPEAFF
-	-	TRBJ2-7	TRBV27	TGTGCCAGCAGTTCGGGACGGAGCTCCTACGAGCAGTACTTC	CASSSGRSSYEQYF
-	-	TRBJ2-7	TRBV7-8	TGTGCCAGCACCGGAATAGGATCTACCTACGAGCAGTACTTC	CASTGIGSTYEQYF
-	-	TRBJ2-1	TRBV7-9	TGTGCCAGCAGCTCCGAACTAGGCAATGAGCAGTTCTTC	CASSSELGNEQFF
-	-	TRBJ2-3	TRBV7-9	TGTGCCAGCCGGGCAGATACGCAGTATTTT	CASRADTQYF
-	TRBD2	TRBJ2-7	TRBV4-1	TGCGCCAGCAGCCAGCGACTAGCGGGAGTCTACGAGCAGTACTTC	CASSQRLAGVYEQYF
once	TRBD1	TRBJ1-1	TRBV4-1	TGCGCCAGCAGCCAAGCTGGGACAGGGATATTTTCGATGGGCACTGAAGCTTTCTTT	CASSQAGTGIFSMGTEAFF
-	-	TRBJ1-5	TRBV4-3	TGCGCCAGCAGCCAAGAGAACAGTCCTAAACAGCCCCAGCATTTT	CASSQENSPKQPQHF
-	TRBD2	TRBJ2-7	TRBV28	TGTGCCAGCAGTTCCATCGGACTAGCGGGAACCTACGAGCAGTACTTC	CASSSIGLAGTYEQYF
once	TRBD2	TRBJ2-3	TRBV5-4	TGTGCCAGCAACAAGCGGGAGGGCCGGACAGATACGCAGTATTTT	CASNKREGRTDTQYF
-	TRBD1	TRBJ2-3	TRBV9	TGTGCCAGCAGCGATGGGACAGGGGAAGATACGCAGTATTTT	CASSDGTGEDTQYF
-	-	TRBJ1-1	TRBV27	TGTGTCACGGCGGGCGGCACTGAAGCTTTCTTT	CVTAGGTEAFF
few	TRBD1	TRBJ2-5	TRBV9	TGTGCCAGCAGCGTTACCGGGACAGGGTCGGCGTCAGATACCCAGTACTTC	CASSVTGTGSASDTQYF
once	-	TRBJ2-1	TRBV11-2	TGTGCCAGCAGCTTATCTGCGTGGAATGAGCAGTTCTTC	CASSLSAWNEQFF
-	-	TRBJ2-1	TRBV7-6	TGTGCCAGCAGCTTAGAGGTCAGGGTAGGTGAGCAGTTCTTC	CASSLEVRVGEQFF
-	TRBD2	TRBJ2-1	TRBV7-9	TGTGCCAGCAGCTTATGGGGTGCGGGTGAGCGGGGTGACAATGAGCAGTTCTTC	CASSLWGAGERGDNEQFF
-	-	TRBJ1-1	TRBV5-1	TGCGCCAGCACTGAAGCTTTCTTT	CASTEAFF
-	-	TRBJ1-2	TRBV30	TGTGCCTGGAGTGGTCTGGGGGTGGATGGCTACACCTTC	CAWSGLGVDGYTF
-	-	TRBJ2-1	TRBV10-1	TGCGCCAGCAGTGATTCAGGGACCTACAATGAGCAGTTCTTC	CASSDSGTYNEQFF
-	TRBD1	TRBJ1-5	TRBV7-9	TGTGCCAGCAGCCCGGGACAGGCTAATCAGCCCCAGCATTTT	CASSPGQANQPQHF
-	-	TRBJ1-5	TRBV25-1	TGTGCCAGCAGTCCGGTGGCAGGGGATTGGCAGCCCCAGCATTTT	CASSPVAGDWQPQHF
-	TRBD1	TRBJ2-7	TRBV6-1	TGTGCCAGCAGTGAAGCCGACCGCAGGGACAGGGCCTCCTACGAGCAGTACTTC	CASSEADRRDRASYEQYF
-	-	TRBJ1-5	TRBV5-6	TGTGCCAGCAGCTTGGCCAGAGTGGGCGTAGGGCCCCAGCATTTT	CASSLARVGVGPQHF
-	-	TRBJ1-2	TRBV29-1	TGCAGCGTTGAAGTCCGGTCTGGCTACACCTTC	CSVEVRSGYTF
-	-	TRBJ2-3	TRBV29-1	TGCAGCGCTGTAGCGGCCTCTAGCACAGATACGCAGTATTTT	CSAVAASSTDTQYF
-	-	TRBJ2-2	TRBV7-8	TGTGCCAGCAGCCCCCGCCCCGGGACTTCTACGTCGGCCGGGGAGCTGTTTTTT	CASSPRPGTSTSAGELFF
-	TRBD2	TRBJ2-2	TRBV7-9	TGTGCCAGCAGCTCTGGAGGGAGGGAACCCGGGGAGCTGTTTTTT	CASSSGGREPGELFF